The 16 T cell receptor beta chains listed next were all sequenced from one sample in a study of long-term antiretroviral therapy in people with HIV. At the survey level, the v3.0 immunoSEQ assay was run. Produced via immunoSEQ multiplex PCR; TCRdb's table is partial and in-frame only. The data contain under 25,000 clones, just over 90% of them singletons. The material sequenced was unsorted PBMCs, taken 7.6 years after starting antiretroviral therapy. The source is a woman between 40 and 50 years old with HIV.

The gene calls are TRBV6-1 and TRBJ1-3, with a tentative D call TRBD1 (5 bases). V lost 5 bases and J lost 4, with 15 bases in between. CDR1 and CDR2 (germline): MNHNS, SASEGT. This CDR3 comprises 15 residues. The CDR3 coding sequence is TGTGCCAGCAGTCCGCGGGGGGGTTCAGGAAACACCATATATTTT. Translating it yields CASSPRGGSGNTIYF.

This clone was recorded only once. The chain couples TRBV6-1 to TRBJ2-1, with TRBD1 identical over 7 bases. The germline V gene has CDR1 MNHNS and CDR2 SASEGT. The junction had 8 bases not matched to a gene; V was cut back by 4 bases and J by 5 bases. The CDR3 is 15 residues long. The CDR3: CASSVPGQRNNEQFF. CDR3 DNA sequence: TGTGCCAGCAGTGTACCGGGACAGCGGAACAATGAGCAGTTCTTC.

This clone was detected a few times. One end of the junction does not line up with germline, which may come from a read error. This chain uses TRBV5-1 with TRBJ2-1; D not resolved. The length of the CDR3 is 15 residues. Germline CDR1 SGHRS, CDR2 YFSETQ. In DNA, the CDR3 is TGTGCCAGCAGCTTGGAAAGGTGGCCGTACAATGAGCAGTTCTTC. Translating it yields CASSLERWPYNEQFF.

The chain joins TRBV2 to TRBJ1-5; 7 bases align to TRBD1. The CDR3 totals 15 residues. The germline V gene has CDR1 SNHLY and CDR2 FYNNEI. V was clipped by 1 base and J by 1 base; unmatched bases: 1. CDR3 sequence (DNA): TGTGCCAGCAGTGAAGGGGGACAGAGCAATCAGCCCCAGCATTTT. It yields the protein CASSEGGQSNQPQHF.

This clone occurred once. The chain employs TRBV4-1 and TRBJ1-2; 7 bases fit TRBD1. CDR1 and CDR2 from the germline V gene are MGHRA and YSYEKL. The CDR3 sequence is 14 residues long. The V gene end was trimmed by 4 bases and the J gene end by 3 bases; junction bases not matched to a gene: 5. The CDR3 DNA reads TGCGCCAGCAGCCGAACAGGGGAGTACTATGGCTACACCTTC. Translating gives CASSRTGEYYGYTF.

The chain links TRBV11-2 to TRBJ1-6; TRBD1 aligns across 12 bases. The CDR3 extends over 15 amino acids. CDR1 and CDR2 from the germline V gene are SGHAT and FQNNGV. V was clipped by 3 bases and J by 7 bases; unmatched bases: 1. The CDR3 protein is CASSFGTGGNSPLHF. Here the CDR3 DNA reads TGTGCCAGCAGCTTCGGGACAGGGGGCAATTCACCCCTCCACTTT.

The rearrangement joins TRBV4-1 to TRBJ2-7, with D tentatively TRBD1 (5 bases). The CDR3 covers 14 residues. Germline V gene lookup returns CDR1 MGHRA and CDR2 YSYEKL. Trimming removed 2 bases at V and 0 bases at J, with 8 bases between. CDR3 protein: CASSQLDTSYEQYF. The DNA for the CDR3 is TGCGCCAGCAGCCAACTGGACACCTCCTACGAGCAGTACTTC.

This sequence joins TRBV2 and TRBJ2-7; D ambiguous. From germline, CDR1 is SNHLY and CDR2 FYNNEI. Trimming shortened V by 4 bases and J by 3 bases, and 10 bases separated the two germline ends. The CDR3 is 13 amino acids. The CDR3 reads CASSVFRIYEQYF. DNA of the CDR3: TGTGCCAGCAGTGTCTTCAGGATCTACGAGCAGTACTTC. Supplemented by reference TRBV2 and TRBJ2-7, the full variable domain reads EPEVTQTPSHQVTQMGQEVILRCVPISNHLYFYWYRQILGQKVEFLVSFYNNEISEKSEIFDDQFSVERPDGSNFTLKIRSTKLEDSAMYFCASSVFRIYEQYFGPGTRLTVT.

The chain is built from TRBV30 and TRBJ2-2; unclear D gene. The CDR3 extends over 15 amino acids. Germline CDR1 reads GTSNPN; CDR2 reads SVGIG (reference sequence). Trimming pared 0 bases from V and 5 bases from J, leaving 13 bases between. CDR3 in DNA: TGTGCCTGGAGTGTCTCCTTTTCGGGTACCGGGGAGCTGTTTTTT. It yields the protein CAWSVSFSGTGELFF.

This chain joins TRBV15 and TRBJ1-1; the match to TRBD1 covers 12 bases. The CDR3 runs 18 residues. Germline V gene data show CDR1 as LNHNV and CDR2 as YYDKDF (reference sequence). Trimming took 1 base from V and 3 from J; bases not matched to a gene: 9. The CDR3 DNA follows: TGTGCCACCAGCAGAGGAGTAGGGACAGGGGGCGCCTACACTGAAGCTTTCTTT. It codes for CATSRGVGTGGAYTEAFF.

The rearrangement links TRBV5-4 to TRBJ2-3, with 8 bases that match TRBD2. Germline assignment: CDR1 SGHNT and CDR2 YYREEE (reference sequence). The V segment lost 5 bases and the J segment 7 bases; nucleotides outside the gene matches: 15. This CDR3 has 16 residues. In nucleotides, the CDR3 is TGTGCCAGCAGTTCCTTGGTAGCGGGGAGTAAAAATACGCAGTATTTT. Its protein is CASSSLVAGSKNTQYF.

V is TRBV5-1 and J is TRBJ2-5; 9 bases agree with TRBD2. This CDR3 has 16 residues. CDR1 and CDR2 from the germline V gene are SGHRS and YFSETQ. The V and J ends lost 4 bases and 5 bases, in that order; junction bases with no gene match: 12. CDR3 sequence reads: CASSPVLAGGQETQYF. The DNA of the CDR3 is TGCGCCAGCAGCCCGGTGTTGGCGGGGGGGCAGGAGACCCAGTACTTC.

V and J are TRBV30 and TRBJ2-1; 8 bases are a match to TRBD2. This CDR3 spans 13 amino acids. After removal of 0 bases from V and 8 bases from J, the junction contained 3 bases not matched to a gene. CDR1 is GTSNPN, CDR2 SVGIG, per germline (reference sequence). The CDR3 region has the DNA TGTGCCTGGAGTGTACCGGGGGGGCATGAGCAGTTCTTC. It codes for CAWSVPGGHEQFF. Based on the CDR3 plus reference TRBV30 and TRBJ2-1, the full variable domain is SQTIHQWPATLVQPVGSPLSLECTVEGTSNPNLYWYRQAAGRGLQLLFYSVGIGQISSEVPQNLSASRPQDRQFILSSKKLLLSDSGFYLCAWSVPGGHEQFFGPGTRLTVL.

The chain joins TRBV29-1 to TRBJ2-5; a weak D match, TRBD2 (5 bases). CDR1 and CDR2 (germline): SQVTM, ANQGSEA. V was trimmed by 7 bases and J by 5 bases, leaving 11 bases between them. CDR3 size: 11 residues. This CDR3 reads CSARGGETQYF. CDR3 bases: TGCAGCGCCCGGGGTGGGGAGACCCAGTACTTC.

This chain connects TRBV5-8 to TRBJ1-6; no firm D call. This CDR3 has 12 amino acids. Germline V gene sequence: CDR1 SGHTS, CDR2 YDEGEE. V was pared by 6 bases and J by 7 bases, with 8 bases between. The CDR3: CASTRQNSPLHF. Here the CDR3 DNA reads TGTGCCAGCACCCGACAAAATTCACCCCTCCACTTT.

The V call is TRBV4-1, the J call TRBJ2-4, with a weak D call TRBD2 (5 bases). The V gene lost 2 bases and the J gene lost 2 bases, with 16 bases spanning the gap. The CDR3 is 17 residues long. Looked up from germline, CDR1 is MGHRA and CDR2 is YSYEKL. DNA of the CDR3: TGCGCCAGCAGCCAAACACATGGACCGGGAACCAAAAACATTCAGTACTTC. It encodes CASSQTHGPGTKNIQYF.